This TCR beta chain stems from a study of shared clonotypes between healthy human individuals. About the research overall: For every donor, three CD4 naive, three CD4 memory, two CD8 naive and one CD8 memory plates were used. Findings and limits, study-wide: Among the subsets, naive ones generally showed larger estimated richness than memory ones.

In the case of this clone: The antigen is not known. Other DNA sequences in this sample translate to the same CDR3.

Trimming took 3 bases from V and 4 from J, leaving 6 bases between them. CDR1 is SNHLY, CDR2 FYNNEI, per germline. CDR3 length equals 12 residues. Terminally differentiated effector memory CD45RA+ cells were left out of the naive CD8 fraction, which was CD45RO-negative and positively selected for CCR7. Caucasian adults living in Nashville, Tennessee, provided all samples. Sequencing used immunoSEQ multiplex PCR; TCRdb keeps in-frame clones, though not all of them. The sample includes about 1,800,000 clones, roughly 95% of them seen just once. The sample consisted of naive CD8+ T cells sorted from blood. The chain joins TRBV2 to TRBJ1-1; D not resolved. The TCR comes from a man between 18 and 29 years old in good health. The DNA for the CDR3 is TGTGCCAGCAGTGATGTAGGCACTGAAGCTTTCTTT. The encoded protein is CASSDVGTEAFF.